This T cell receptor (beta chain) was observed in a study of Ad26.COV2.S vaccination and SARS-CoV-2 variants. This sample's treatment: roughly 18 received Ad26.COV2.S at low or high dose, single or two shots; 5 received placebo; per-sample allocation not given. Vaccine and placebo recipients were sampled on day 63 after the first injection. Germline V gives CDR1 SGHNT, CDR2 YENEEA. The CDR3 is 15 amino acids. V shed 5 bases and J shed 5 bases, with 18 bases lying between them. The protocol was immunoSEQ multiplex PCR, while the TCRdb copy is restricted to in-frame clones and leaves out a portion. Of 380,000 or so clones in the sample, 83% were seen once.

The V gene is TRBV11-3, the J gene TRBJ2-5, with D perhaps TRBD2 (6 bases). The receptor was isolated from a person aged 18 to 59 who received the Ad26.COV2.S COVID-19 vaccine or a placebo. This specimen was peripheral blood, taken in a trial of Ad26.COV2.S vaccine versus placebo. The CDR3 DNA follows: TGTGCCAGCAGCGCCTATGGCCGGAGCGGGGAGACCCAGTACTTC. It specifies CASSAYGRSGETQYF.